The rows below give T cell receptor beta chains drawn from one sample of a study of blood T cell repertoires in COVID-19. Measured with immunoSEQ multiplex PCR; TCRdb has only the in-frame clones, and not every one. The data contain 200,000 to 250,000 clones, 70% to 90% of them singletons. Sample: peripheral blood. The receptors here all came from a woman in her late teens or twenties who had recovered from COVID-19. CDR3s include the opening cysteine and the closing phenylalanine or tryptophan. D genes are given only for firm matches. Expanded clones are given a class, and other clones once, few, many or no size at all.

d_call: -; clone_size: -; v_call: TRBV6-5; j_call: TRBJ1-3; cdr3_nt: TGTGCTTCCGCCCAGGGAAACACCATATATTTT; cdr3_aa: CASAQGNTIYF
d_call: TRBD1; clone_size: -; v_call: TRBV30; j_call: TRBJ2-5; cdr3_nt: TGTGCCTGGAGTGGTACATGGCAGGGGGCCAACTCGTACCAAGAGACCCAGTACTTC; cdr3_aa: CAWSGTWQGANSYQETQYF
d_call: -; clone_size: once; v_call: TRBV6-2/TRBV6-3; j_call: TRBJ2-1; cdr3_nt: TGTGCCAGCAGTTACTCGACCGGACAGCTGATGTACAATGAGCAGTTCTTC; cdr3_aa: CASSYSTGQLMYNEQFF
d_call: TRBD1; clone_size: -; v_call: TRBV19; j_call: TRBJ1-6; cdr3_nt: TGTGCCAGTAGTTCTCGGACAGGGAATTCGAATTCACCCCTCCACTTT; cdr3_aa: CASSSRTGNSNSPLHF
d_call: TRBD2; clone_size: -; v_call: TRBV12-5; j_call: TRBJ2-2; cdr3_nt: TGTGTCTCACTAGCGGGAGGTCACACCGGGGAGCTGTTTTTT; cdr3_aa: CVSLAGGHTGELFF
d_call: TRBD2; clone_size: once; v_call: TRBV5-8; j_call: TRBJ2-3; cdr3_nt: TGTGCCAGCAGTTCCGGGACTAGAGGATCAGATACGCAGTATTTT; cdr3_aa: CASSSGTRGSDTQYF
d_call: -; clone_size: -; v_call: TRBV6-5; j_call: TRBJ1-2; cdr3_nt: TGTGCCAGCGGGATCCTAGGGGGGGACTATGGCTACACCTTC; cdr3_aa: CASGILGGDYGYTF
d_call: -; clone_size: -; v_call: TRBV19; j_call: TRBJ2-6; cdr3_nt: TGTGCCAGTAGTTATAGCGGCAATCCTGGGGCCAACGTCCTGACTTTC; cdr3_aa: CASSYSGNPGANVLTF
d_call: -; clone_size: -; v_call: TRBV2; j_call: TRBJ1-6; cdr3_nt: TGTGCCAGCAGTTGGGCGGGGGGCACGTATAATTCACCCCTCCACTTT; cdr3_aa: CASSWAGGTYNSPLHF
d_call: -; clone_size: -; v_call: TRBV7-2; j_call: TRBJ2-3; cdr3_nt: TGTGCCAGCAGCTTGGGACTGAGCACAGATACGCAGTATTTT; cdr3_aa: CASSLGLSTDTQYF
d_call: TRBD1; clone_size: -; v_call: TRBV27; j_call: TRBJ2-1; cdr3_nt: TGTGCCAGCACCGGGACAGGGGGCAATGAGCAGTTCTTC; cdr3_aa: CASTGTGGNEQFF
d_call: TRBD2; clone_size: -; v_call: TRBV25-1; j_call: TRBJ2-5; cdr3_nt: TGTGCCAGCAGTCAGAGATTTCTAGCGGGAGGGGCAGGCGAGACCCAGTACTTC; cdr3_aa: CASSQRFLAGGAGETQYF
d_call: -; clone_size: few; v_call: TRBV18; j_call: TRBJ1-1; cdr3_nt: TGTGCCAGCTCACCTCAATTGAACACTGAAGCTTTCTTT; cdr3_aa: CASSPQLNTEAFF
d_call: TRBD1; clone_size: -; v_call: TRBV11-2; j_call: TRBJ2-6; cdr3_nt: TGTGCCAGCAGCATCAGACAGGGGTCCTTCTCTGGGGCCAACGTCCTGACTTTC; cdr3_aa: CASSIRQGSFSGANVLTF
d_call: TRBD1; clone_size: -; v_call: TRBV5-6; j_call: TRBJ1-2; cdr3_nt: TGTGCCAGCAGCTTCCTAACAGGGGATGGCTACACCTTC; cdr3_aa: CASSFLTGDGYTF
d_call: TRBD1; clone_size: -; v_call: TRBV20-1; j_call: TRBJ2-1; cdr3_nt: TGCAGTGCTAGTAAGGGGGCAAGATACAATGAGCAGTTCTTC; cdr3_aa: CSASKGARYNEQFF
d_call: TRBD2; clone_size: -; v_call: TRBV7-2; j_call: TRBJ2-2; cdr3_nt: TGTGCCAGCAGCTTAGCCCCTAGCGGGAGGCTGGGAACCGGGGAGCTGTTTTTT; cdr3_aa: CASSLAPSGRLGTGELFF
d_call: -; clone_size: few; v_call: TRBV7-2; j_call: TRBJ2-7; cdr3_nt: TGTGCCAGCAGCCGGCAACTCCTAGGTTCCTACGAGCAGTACTTC; cdr3_aa: CASSRQLLGSYEQYF
d_call: -; clone_size: -; v_call: TRBV3-1/TRBV3-2; j_call: TRBJ2-7; cdr3_nt: TGTGCCAGCAGCCACGGGCCGACTAAGGCCTACGAGCAGTACTTC; cdr3_aa: CASSHGPTKAYEQYF